This T cell receptor beta chain was identified during a study of low-dose radiotherapy and immunotherapy resistance in tumors (dated by TCRdb to the early 2020s). General notes on the study: In Cohort 1, 0.5 Gy per fraction was delivered every 2 weeks, and a total PTV dose of 6.5 Gy was prescribed. Cohort 2 received 1 Gy per fraction every two weeks, with a total of 13 Gy over 26 weeks. Patients were given nivolumab as a 240 mg flat dose every two weeks and ipilimumab at 1 mg/kg every six weeks, with both drugs delivered intravenously. Cyclophosphamide 200 mg/m2 was administered intravenously every two weeks, one day before each radiation and immunotherapy administration. Aspirin 300 mg was taken orally once daily by patients for four cycles, starting on cycle 1 day 1. Randomization of trial participants into treatment groups was not performed. Eight patients were included in the translational analysis: three from the first dose cohort and the first five from the second dose cohort.

Reading from cysteine to phenylalanine, the CDR3 counts 17 amino acids. Only the CDR3 DNA stays, 51 bases, in frame from base 1. For this chain, trimming is 3 bases at the V end and 7 bases at the J end, and the number of junction bases without a gene match is 17. The CDR1 and CDR2 encoded by the germline V gene are MGHDK and SYGVNS. The time point tag for this specimen amounts to: after trial treatment. What the treatment or condition label conveys for this sample: LDRT plus nivolumab, ipilimumab, low-dose cyclophosphamide and aspirin (RACIN trial). The donors took part in RACIN, a single-arm, phase I, dose-escalation trial that combined nivolumab, ipilimumab, aspirin, low-dose cyclophosphamide and low-dose radiotherapy. Patients were eligible if they had advanced solid tumors that were TIL-negative. Sequenced using an Illumina HiSeq 2500. Superscript III and a set of TRAV- and TRBV-specific primers were used to synthesize first-strand cDNA, so that both TCRalpha and TCRbeta chains were covered. TCRs were amplified with Phusion for 20 PCR cycles, with a constant-region primer paired with the adapter attached to the V primers. Amplification of the isolated mRNA was done with the MessageAmp II aRNA Amplification Kit, which involved a roughly 17-hour in vitro transcription at 37 degrees C. mRNA for TCR sequencing was isolated with the Dynabeads mRNA DIRECT Purification Kit. Indexed Illumina adapters were added in a second roughly 25-cycle Phusion PCR, and the resulting products were purified with AMPure XP beads. As for the authors' bioinformatics: Using custom Perl scripts, TCR sequences that encoded the same protein were pooled, out-of-frame sequences were dropped, and the abundance of each clonotype was calculated. Any TCR sequence supported by only a single read was excluded from analysis. Among the metrics used to describe the repertoires were Shannon entropy, Gini index, clonality, richness, and the frequency of TCRs shared between repertoires. TCRdb redid the processing of the public reads, applying fastp at Q25 and MiXCR, and retained in-frame beta chains. Each entry merges the rows of one CDR3 protein and shows their most common DNA and genes. TCRdb, rather than the study authors, made the V and J calls. The sample table shows 80,000 or so distinct CDR3 sequences, and about a sixth are seen once. The ten largest make up approximately 1.3% of the sample.

Comments on this clonotype: The clone's antigen remains unknown. It differs at one base from a far larger clone, so likely a read error.

The sequencing here drew on PBMCs, taken after low-dose radiotherapy plus immunotherapy. In this chain, TRBV25-1 is recombined with TRBJ2-7; TRBD2 lines up with 8 middle nucleotides. The origin of this receptor is a male donor with prostate cancer. The DNA sequence is TGTGCCAGCAGTGAGGGCGGACTAGCCGGGAGATACAATGAGCAGTACTTC. This codes for CASSEGGLAGRYNEQYF.